This T cell receptor beta chain was retrieved from a study of shared clonotypes between healthy human individuals. Sequenced by immunoSEQ multiplex PCR; TCRdb stores in-frame clones only, minus some. Counted here are hundreds of thousands of clones, 96% occurring once; the ten biggest clones make up less than 0.25%. Trimming took 1 base from V and 7 from J, leaving 10 bases between them. The CDR3 totals 14 residues. The germline gives CDR1 KGHSY, CDR2 FQNENV. Terminally differentiated effector memory CD45RA+ cells were excluded by CCR7 positive selection of CD45RO-negative cells. The chain carries TRBV16 and TRBJ1-4, with D unresolved. The sample taken for sequencing was naive CD8+ T cells sorted from blood. The sequence came from a young man in good health. CDR3 sequence reads: CASSQYTGTEKLFF. The CDR3 DNA follows: TGTGCCAGCAGCCAATACACGGGTACTGAAAAACTGTTTTTT.